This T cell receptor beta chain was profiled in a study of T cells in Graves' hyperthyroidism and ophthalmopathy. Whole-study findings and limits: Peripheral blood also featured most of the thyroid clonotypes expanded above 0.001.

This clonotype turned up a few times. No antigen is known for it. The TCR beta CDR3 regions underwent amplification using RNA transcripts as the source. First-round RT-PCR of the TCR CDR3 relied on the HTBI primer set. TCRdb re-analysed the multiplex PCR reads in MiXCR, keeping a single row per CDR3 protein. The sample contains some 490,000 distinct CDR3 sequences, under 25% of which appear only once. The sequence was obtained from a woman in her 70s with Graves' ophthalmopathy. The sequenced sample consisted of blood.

CDR3 nucleotides: TGTGCCAGCACCCCCGGGACGGACGAGATGGGGACCCAGTACTTC. This codes for CASTPGTDEMGTQYF. This chain uses TRBV7-9 with TRBJ2-5; D assignment may be TRBD1 or TRBD2 (5 bases each). V was cut by 7 bases and J by 7 bases, with 22 bases left in between. The CDR3 sequence is 15 residues long. Germline values: CDR1 SEHNR, CDR2 FQNEAQ (reference sequence). The variable domain in full, completed from reference TRBV7-9 and TRBJ2-5, reads DTGVSQNPRHKITKRGQNVTFRCDPISEHNRLYWYRQTLGQGPEFLTYFQNEAQLEKSRLLSDRFSAERPKGSFSTLEIQRTEQGDSAMYLCASTPGTDEMGTQYFGPGTRLLVL.